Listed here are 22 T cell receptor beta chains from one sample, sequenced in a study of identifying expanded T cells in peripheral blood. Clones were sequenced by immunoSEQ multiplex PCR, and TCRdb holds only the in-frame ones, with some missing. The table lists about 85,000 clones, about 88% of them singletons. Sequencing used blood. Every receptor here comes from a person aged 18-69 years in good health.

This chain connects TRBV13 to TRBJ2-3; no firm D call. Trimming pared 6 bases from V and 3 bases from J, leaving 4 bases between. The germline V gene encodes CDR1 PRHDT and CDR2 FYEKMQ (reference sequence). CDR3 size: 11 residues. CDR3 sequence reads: CASRITDTQYF. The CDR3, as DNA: TGTGCCAGCAGGATAACAGATACGCAGTATTTT.

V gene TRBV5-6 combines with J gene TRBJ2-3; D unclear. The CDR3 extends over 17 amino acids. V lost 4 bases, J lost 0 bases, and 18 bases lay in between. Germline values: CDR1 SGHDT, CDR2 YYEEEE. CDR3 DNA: TGTGCCAGCAGCCTTAGGACGCGCCGTTTTAGCACAGATACGCAGTATTTT. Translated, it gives CASSLRTRRFSTDTQYF. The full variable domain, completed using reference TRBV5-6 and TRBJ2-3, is DAGVTQSPTHLIKTRGQQVTLRCSPKSGHDTVSWYQQALGQGPQFIFQYYEEEERQRGNFPDRFSGHQFPNYSSELNVNALLLGDSALYLCASSLRTRRFSTDTQYFGPGTRLTVL.

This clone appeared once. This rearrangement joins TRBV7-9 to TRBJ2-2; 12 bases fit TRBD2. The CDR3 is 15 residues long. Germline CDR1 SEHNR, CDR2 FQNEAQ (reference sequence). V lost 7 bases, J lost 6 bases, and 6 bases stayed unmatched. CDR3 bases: TGTGCCAGCACCCTAGGACTAGCGGGATCCGGGGAGCTGTTTTTT. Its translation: CASTLGLAGSGELFF. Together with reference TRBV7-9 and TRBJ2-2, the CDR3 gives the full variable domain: DTGVSQNPRHKITKRGQNVTFRCDPISEHNRLYWYRQTLGQGPEFLTYFQNEAQLEKSRLLSDRFSAERPKGSFSTLEIQRTEQGDSAMYLCASTLGLAGSGELFFGEGSRLTVL.

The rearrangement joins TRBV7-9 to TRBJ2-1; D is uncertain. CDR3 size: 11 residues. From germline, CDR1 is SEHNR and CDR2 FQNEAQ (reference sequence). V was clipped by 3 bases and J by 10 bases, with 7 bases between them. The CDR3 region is CASSFQQEQFF. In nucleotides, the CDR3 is TGTGCCAGCAGCTTCCAACAAGAGCAGTTCTTC.

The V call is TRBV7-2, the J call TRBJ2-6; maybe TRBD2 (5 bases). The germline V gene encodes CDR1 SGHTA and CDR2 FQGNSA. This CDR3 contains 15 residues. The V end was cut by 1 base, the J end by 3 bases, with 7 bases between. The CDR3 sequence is CASSLGGGGANVLTF. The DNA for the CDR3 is TGTGCCAGCAGCTTAGGAGGAGGTGGGGCCAACGTCCTGACTTTC.

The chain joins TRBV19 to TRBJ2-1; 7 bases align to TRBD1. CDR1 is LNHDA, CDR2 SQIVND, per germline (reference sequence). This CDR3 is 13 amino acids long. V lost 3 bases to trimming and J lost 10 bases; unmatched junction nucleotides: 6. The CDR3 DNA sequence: TGTGCCAGTAGTATCCGATGGGACAGAGAGCAGTTCTTC. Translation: CASSIRWDREQFF.

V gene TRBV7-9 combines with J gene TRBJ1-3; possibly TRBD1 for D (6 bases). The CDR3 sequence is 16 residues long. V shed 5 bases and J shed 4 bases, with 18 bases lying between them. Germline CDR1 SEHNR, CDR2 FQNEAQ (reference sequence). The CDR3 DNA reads TGTGCCAGCAGCCGCCCTCCACAGGGTAGGGGAAACACCATATATTTT. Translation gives CASSRPPQGRGNTIYF.

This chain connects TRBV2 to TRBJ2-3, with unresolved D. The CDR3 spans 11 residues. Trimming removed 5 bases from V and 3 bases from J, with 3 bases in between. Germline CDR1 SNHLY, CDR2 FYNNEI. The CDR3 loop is CASSYTDTQYF. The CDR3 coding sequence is TGTGCCAGCAGTTATACAGATACGCAGTATTTT. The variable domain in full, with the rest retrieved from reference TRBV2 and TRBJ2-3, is EPEVTQTPSHQVTQMGQEVILRCVPISNHLYFYWYRQILGQKVEFLVSFYNNEISEKSEIFDDQFSVERPDGSNFTLKIRSTKLEDSAMYFCASSYTDTQYFGPGTRLTVL.

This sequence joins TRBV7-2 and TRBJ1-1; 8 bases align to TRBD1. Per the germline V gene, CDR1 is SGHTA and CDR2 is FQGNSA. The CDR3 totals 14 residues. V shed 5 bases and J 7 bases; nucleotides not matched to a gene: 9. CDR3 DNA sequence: TGTGCCAGCAGCCCGCGGACAGGGAGGAATGAAGCTTTCTTT. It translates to CASSPRTGRNEAFF.

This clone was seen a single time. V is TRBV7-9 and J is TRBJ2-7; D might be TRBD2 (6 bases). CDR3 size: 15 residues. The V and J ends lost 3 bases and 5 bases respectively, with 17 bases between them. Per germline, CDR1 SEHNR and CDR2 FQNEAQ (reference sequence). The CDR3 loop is CASSFWDSPTDEQYF. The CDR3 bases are TGTGCCAGCAGCTTCTGGGACTCGCCTACCGACGAGCAGTACTTC.

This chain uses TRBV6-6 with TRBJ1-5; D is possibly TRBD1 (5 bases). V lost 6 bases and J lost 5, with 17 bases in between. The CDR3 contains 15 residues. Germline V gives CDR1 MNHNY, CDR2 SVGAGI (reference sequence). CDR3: CASREGTDDDQPQHF. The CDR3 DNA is TGTGCCAGCAGGGAAGGGACGGACGACGATCAGCCCCAGCATTTT.

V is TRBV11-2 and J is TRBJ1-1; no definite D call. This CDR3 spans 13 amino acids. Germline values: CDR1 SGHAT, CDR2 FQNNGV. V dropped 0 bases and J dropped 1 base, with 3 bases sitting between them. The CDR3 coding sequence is TGTGCCAGCAGCTTAGAAAGGAACACTGAAGCTTTCTTT. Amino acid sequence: CASSLERNTEAFF.

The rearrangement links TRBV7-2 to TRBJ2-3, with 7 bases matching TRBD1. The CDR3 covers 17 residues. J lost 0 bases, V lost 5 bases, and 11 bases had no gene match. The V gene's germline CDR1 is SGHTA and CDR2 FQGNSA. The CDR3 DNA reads TGTGCCAGCAGCAGCCGCAGGGGGTACTCTAGCACAGATACGCAGTATTTT. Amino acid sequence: CASSSRRGYSSTDTQYF. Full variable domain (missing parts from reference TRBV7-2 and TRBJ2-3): GAGVSQSPSNKVTEKGKDVELRCDPISGHTALYWYRQSLGQGLEFLIYFQGNSAPDKSGLPSDRFSAERTGGSVSTLTIQRTQQEDSAVYLCASSSRRGYSSTDTQYFGPGTRLTVL.

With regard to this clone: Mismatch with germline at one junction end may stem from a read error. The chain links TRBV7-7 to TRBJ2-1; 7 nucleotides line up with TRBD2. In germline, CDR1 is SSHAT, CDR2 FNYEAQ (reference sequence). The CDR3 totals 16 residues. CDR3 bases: TGTGCTAGCAGCTTAACCGTGGCTAGCGGAGCAGGGGAGCAGTTCTTC. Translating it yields CASSLTVASGAGEQFF.

CDR3 sequence (DNA): TGCGCCAGCTCCTTGGGGACTAGCTTCGAGCAGTACTTC. It translates to CASSLGTSFEQYF. The chain carries TRBV5-1 and TRBJ2-7; 9 positions agree with TRBD2. The trim removed 7 bases at V and 6 bases at J, leaving 8 bases unmatched. The germline gives CDR1 SGHRS, CDR2 YFSETQ. The length of the CDR3 is 13 residues.

The CDR3 loop reads CASTRSAERATEAFF. The CDR3 DNA is TGTGCCAGTACCCGCTCTGCTGAAAGGGCCACTGAAGCTTTCTTT. This chain uses TRBV19 with TRBJ1-1; D unresolved. V was trimmed by 7 bases and J by 4 bases, leaving 19 bases between them. The germline V gene has CDR1 LNHDA and CDR2 SQIVND (reference sequence). CDR3 length: 15 amino acids.

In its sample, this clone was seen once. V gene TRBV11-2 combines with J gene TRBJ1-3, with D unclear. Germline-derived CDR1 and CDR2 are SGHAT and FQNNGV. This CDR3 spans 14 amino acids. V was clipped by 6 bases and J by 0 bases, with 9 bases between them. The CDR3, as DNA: TGTGCCAGCAGTACAACGGGCTCTGGAAACACCATATATTTT. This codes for CASSTTGSGNTIYF.

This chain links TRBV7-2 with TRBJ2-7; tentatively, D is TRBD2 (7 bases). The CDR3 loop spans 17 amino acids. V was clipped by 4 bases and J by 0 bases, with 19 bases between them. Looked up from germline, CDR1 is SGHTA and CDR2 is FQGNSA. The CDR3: CASSSEGGWGHSYEQYF. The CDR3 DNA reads TGTGCCAGCAGCTCCGAGGGGGGGTGGGGCCACTCCTACGAGCAGTACTTC. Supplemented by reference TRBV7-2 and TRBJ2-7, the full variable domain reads GAGVSQSPSNKVTEKGKDVELRCDPISGHTALYWYRQSLGQGLEFLIYFQGNSAPDKSGLPSDRFSAERTGGSVSTLTIQRTQQEDSAVYLCASSSEGGWGHSYEQYFGPGTRLTVT.

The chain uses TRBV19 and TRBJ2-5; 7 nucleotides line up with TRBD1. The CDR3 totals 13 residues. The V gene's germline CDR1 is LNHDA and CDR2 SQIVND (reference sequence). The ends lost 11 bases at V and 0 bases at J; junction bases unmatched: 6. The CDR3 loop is CAASTGNQETQYF. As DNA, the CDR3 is TGTGCCGCCTCGACAGGGAACCAAGAGACCCAGTACTTC.

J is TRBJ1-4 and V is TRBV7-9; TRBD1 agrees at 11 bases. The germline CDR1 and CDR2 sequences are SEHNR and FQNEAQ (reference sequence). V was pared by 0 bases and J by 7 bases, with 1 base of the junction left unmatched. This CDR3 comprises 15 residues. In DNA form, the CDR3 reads TGTGCCAGCAGCTTAGCGGGGACAGGGGGTGAAAAACTGTTTTTT. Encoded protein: CASSLAGTGGEKLFF.

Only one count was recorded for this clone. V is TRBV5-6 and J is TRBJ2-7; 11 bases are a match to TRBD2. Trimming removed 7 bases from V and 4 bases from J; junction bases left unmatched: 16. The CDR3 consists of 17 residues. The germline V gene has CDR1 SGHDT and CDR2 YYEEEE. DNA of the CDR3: TGTGCCAGCGATGAACCTAGCGGGGGGTCCCATACGTACGAGCAGTACTTC. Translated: CASDEPSGGSHTYEQYF. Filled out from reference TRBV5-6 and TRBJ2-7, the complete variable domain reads DAGVTQSPTHLIKTRGQQVTLRCSPKSGHDTVSWYQQALGQGPQFIFQYYEEEERQRGNFPDRFSGHQFPNYSSELNVNALLLGDSALYLCASDEPSGGSHTYEQYFGPGTRLTVT.

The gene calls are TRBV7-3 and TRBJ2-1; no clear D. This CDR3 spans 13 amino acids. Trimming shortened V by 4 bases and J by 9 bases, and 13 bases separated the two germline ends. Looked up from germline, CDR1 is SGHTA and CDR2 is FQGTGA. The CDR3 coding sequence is TGTGCCAGCAGCTCGACTGGTTCCGGTGAGCAGTTCTTC. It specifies CASSSTGSGEQFF.